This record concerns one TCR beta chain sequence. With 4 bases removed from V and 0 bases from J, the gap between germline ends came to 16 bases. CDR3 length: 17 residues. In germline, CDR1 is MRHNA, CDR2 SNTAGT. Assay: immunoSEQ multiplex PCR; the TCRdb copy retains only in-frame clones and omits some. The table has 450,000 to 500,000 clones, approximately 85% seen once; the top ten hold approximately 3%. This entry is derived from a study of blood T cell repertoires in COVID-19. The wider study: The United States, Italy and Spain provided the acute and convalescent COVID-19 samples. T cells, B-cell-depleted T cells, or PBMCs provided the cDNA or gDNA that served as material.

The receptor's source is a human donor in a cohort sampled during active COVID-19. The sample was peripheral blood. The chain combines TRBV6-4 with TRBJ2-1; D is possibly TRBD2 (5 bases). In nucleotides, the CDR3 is TGTGCCAGCAGTGTAGTGGGGAGTTACGGCTCCTACAATGAGCAGTTCTTC. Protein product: CASSVVGSYGSYNEQFF.